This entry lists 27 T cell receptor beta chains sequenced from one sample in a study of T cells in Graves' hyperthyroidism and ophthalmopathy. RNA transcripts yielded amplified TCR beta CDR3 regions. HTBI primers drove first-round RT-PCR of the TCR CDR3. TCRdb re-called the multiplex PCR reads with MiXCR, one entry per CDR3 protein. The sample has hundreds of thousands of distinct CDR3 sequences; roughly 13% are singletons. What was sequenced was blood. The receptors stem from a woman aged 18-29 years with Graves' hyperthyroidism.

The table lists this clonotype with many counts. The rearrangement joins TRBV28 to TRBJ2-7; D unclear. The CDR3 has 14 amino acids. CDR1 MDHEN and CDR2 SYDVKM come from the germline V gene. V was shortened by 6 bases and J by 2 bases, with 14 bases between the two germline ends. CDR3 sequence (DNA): TGTGCCAGCAGGACGCCAGACCAAGCCTACGAGCAGTACTTC. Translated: CASRTPDQAYEQYF. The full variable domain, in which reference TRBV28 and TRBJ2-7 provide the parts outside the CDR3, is DVKVTQSSRYLVKRTGEKVFLECVQDMDHENMFWYRQDPGLGLRLIYFSYDVKMKEKGDIPEGYSVSREKKERFSLILESASTNQTSMYLCASRTPDQAYEQYFGPGTRLTVT.

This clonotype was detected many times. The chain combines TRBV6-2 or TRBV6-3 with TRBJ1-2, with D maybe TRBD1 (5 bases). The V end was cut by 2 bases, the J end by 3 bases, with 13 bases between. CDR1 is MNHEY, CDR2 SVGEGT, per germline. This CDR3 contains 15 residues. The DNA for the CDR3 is TGTGCCAGCAGTTACCCCGGGACTTCGGACTATGGCTACACCTTC. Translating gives CASSYPGTSDYGYTF.

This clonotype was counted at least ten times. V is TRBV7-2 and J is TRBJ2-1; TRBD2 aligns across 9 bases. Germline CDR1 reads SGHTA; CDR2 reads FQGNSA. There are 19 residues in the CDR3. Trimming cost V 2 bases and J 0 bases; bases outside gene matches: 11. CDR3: CASSLNGLASFRSYNEQFF. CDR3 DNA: TGTGCCAGCAGCTTAAATGGACTAGCGTCATTTCGCTCCTACAATGAGCAGTTCTTC.

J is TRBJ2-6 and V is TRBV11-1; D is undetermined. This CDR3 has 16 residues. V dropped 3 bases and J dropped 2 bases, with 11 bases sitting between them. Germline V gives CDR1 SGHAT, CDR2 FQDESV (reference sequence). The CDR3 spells CASSFVHPPGANVLTF. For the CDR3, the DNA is TGTGCCAGCAGCTTTGTCCACCCTCCTGGGGCCAACGTCCTGACTTTC.

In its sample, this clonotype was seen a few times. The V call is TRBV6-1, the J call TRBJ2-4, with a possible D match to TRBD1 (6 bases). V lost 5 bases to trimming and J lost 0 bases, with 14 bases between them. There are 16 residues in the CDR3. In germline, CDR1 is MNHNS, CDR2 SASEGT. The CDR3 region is CASSQPDRLAKNIQYF. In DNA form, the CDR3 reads TGTGCCAGCAGTCAACCGGACAGACTAGCCAAAAACATTCAGTACTTC.

This chain's CDR3 is CATEGADEQYF. In nucleotides, the CDR3 is TGTGCCACGGAGGGAGCGGACGAGCAGTACTTC. The chain employs TRBV10-3 and TRBJ2-7; a weak D match, TRBD2 (6 bases). V was cut by 10 bases and J by 5 bases, with 12 bases left in between. The CDR3 length is 11 residues. Looked up from germline, CDR1 is ENHRY and CDR2 is SYGVKD.

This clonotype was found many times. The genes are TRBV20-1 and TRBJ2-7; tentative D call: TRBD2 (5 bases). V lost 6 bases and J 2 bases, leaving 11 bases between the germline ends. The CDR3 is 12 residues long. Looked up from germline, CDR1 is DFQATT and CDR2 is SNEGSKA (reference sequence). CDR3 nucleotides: TGCAGTGCGGAGGCCGCTACCTACGAGCAGTACTTC. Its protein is CSAEAATYEQYF.

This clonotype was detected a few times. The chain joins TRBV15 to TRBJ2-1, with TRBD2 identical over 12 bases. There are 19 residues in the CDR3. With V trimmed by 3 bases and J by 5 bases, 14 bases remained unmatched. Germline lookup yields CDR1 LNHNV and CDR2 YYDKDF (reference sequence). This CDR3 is CATSSRPLKTSGRNNEQFF. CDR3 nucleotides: TGTGCCACCAGCAGCAGGCCCCTAAAAACTAGCGGGAGGAACAATGAGCAGTTCTTC.

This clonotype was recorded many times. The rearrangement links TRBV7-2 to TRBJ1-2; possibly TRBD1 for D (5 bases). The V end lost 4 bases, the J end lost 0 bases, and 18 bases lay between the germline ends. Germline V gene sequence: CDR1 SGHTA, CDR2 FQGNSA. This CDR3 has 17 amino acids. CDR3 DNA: TGTGCCAGCAGCTCACCCCGGGGTAGACAGACTAACTATGGCTACACCTTC. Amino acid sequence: CASSSPRGRQTNYGYTF.

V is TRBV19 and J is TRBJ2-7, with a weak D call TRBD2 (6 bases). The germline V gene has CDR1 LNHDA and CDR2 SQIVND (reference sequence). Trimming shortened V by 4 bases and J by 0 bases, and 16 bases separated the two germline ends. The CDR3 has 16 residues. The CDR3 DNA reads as TGTGCCAGTAGTACCGCCCGCGGGGTGAGCTCCTACGAGCAGTACTTC. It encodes CASSTARGVSSYEQYF. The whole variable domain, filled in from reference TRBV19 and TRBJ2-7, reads DGGITQSPKYLFRKEGQNVTLSCEQNLNHDAMYWYRQDPGQGLRLIYYSQIVNDFQKGDIAEGYSVSREKKESFPLTVTSAQKNPTAFYLCASSTARGVSSYEQYFGPGTRLTVT.

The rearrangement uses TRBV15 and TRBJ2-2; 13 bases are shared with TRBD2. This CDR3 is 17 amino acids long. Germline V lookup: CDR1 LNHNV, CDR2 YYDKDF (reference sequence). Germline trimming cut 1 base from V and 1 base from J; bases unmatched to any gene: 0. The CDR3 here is CATSRGLAGGNTGELFF. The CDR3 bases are TGTGCCACCAGCAGAGGACTAGCGGGGGGGAACACCGGGGAGCTGTTTTTT. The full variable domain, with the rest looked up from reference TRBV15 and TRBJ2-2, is DAMVIQNPRYQVTQFGKPVTLSCSQTLNHNVMYWYQQKSSQAPKLLFHYYDKDFNNEADTPDNFQSRRPNTSFCFLDIRSPGLGDTAMYLCATSRGLAGGNTGELFFGEGSRLTVL.

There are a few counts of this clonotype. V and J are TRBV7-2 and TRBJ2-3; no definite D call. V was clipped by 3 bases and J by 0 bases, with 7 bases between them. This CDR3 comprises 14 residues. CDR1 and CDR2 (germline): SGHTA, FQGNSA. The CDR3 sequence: CASSLVTSTDTQYF. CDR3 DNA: TGTGCCAGCAGCTTGGTAACAAGCACAGATACGCAGTATTTT.

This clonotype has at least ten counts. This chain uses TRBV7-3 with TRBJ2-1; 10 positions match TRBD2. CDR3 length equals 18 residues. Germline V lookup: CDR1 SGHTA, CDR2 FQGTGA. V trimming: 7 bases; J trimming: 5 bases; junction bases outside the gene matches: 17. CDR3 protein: CASNPQLMGLAGDNEQFF. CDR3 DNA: TGTGCCAGCAACCCACAACTAATGGGTCTAGCGGGAGACAATGAGCAGTTCTTC.

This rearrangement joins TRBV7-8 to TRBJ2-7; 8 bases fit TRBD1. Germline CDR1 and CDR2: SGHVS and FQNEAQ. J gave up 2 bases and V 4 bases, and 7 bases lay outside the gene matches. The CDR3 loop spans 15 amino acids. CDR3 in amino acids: CASSSEQGGTYEQYF. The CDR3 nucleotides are TGTGCCAGCAGCTCGGAACAGGGGGGCACCTACGAGCAGTACTTC.

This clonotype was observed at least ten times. The CDR3 here is CASSWSGGPTDTQYF. The CDR3 DNA reads TGTGCCAGCAGTTGGAGCGGGGGCCCTACAGATACGCAGTATTTT. The gene calls are TRBV6-2 or TRBV6-3 and TRBJ2-3, with 8 bases aligning to TRBD2. The CDR3 sequence is 15 residues long. V gave up 4 bases and J gave up 3 bases; unmatched junction bases: 6. Germline assignment: CDR1 MNHEY and CDR2 SVGEGT.

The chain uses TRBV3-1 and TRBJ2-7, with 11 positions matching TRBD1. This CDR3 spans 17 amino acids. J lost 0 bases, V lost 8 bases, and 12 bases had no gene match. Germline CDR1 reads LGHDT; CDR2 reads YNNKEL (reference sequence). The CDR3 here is CASAGTGGFIYSYEQYF. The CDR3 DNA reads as TGTGCCAGCGCCGGGACAGGGGGATTCATATACTCCTACGAGCAGTACTTC.

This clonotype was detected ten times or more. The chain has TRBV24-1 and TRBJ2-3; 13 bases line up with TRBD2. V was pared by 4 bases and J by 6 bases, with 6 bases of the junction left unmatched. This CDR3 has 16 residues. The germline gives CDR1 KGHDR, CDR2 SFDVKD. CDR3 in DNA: TGTGCCACCAGTGAACTAGCGGGGGGGCCAAGGGATACGCAGTATTTT. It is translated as CATSELAGGPRDTQYF.

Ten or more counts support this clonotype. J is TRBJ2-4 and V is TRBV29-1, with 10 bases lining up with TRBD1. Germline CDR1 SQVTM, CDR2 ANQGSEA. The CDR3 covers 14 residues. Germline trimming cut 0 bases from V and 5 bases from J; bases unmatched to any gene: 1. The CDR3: CSVEEGTGENIQYF. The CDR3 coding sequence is TGCAGCGTTGAAGAGGGGACAGGGGAAAACATTCAGTACTTC.

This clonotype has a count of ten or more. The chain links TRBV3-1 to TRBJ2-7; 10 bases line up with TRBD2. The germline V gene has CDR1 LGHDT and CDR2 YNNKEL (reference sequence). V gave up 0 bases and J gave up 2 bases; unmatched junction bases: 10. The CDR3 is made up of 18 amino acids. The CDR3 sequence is CASSQEAEKGLAAYEQYF. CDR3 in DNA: TGTGCCAGCAGCCAAGAGGCGGAGAAAGGACTAGCGGCCTACGAGCAGTACTTC.

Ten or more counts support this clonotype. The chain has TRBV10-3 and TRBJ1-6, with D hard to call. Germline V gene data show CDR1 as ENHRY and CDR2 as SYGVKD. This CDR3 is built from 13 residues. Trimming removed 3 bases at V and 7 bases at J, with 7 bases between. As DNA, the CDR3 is TGTGCCATCAGTGATAATGGGAATTCACCCCTCCACTTT. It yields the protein CAISDNGNSPLHF.

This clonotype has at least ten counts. The CDR3 is CASSRGQGVSEAFF. The CDR3 DNA reads as TGTGCCAGCAGCCGGGGACAGGGGGTATCAGAAGCTTTCTTT. V is TRBV5-6 and J is TRBJ1-1, with 11 bases lining up with TRBD1. Germline V gene lookup returns CDR1 SGHDT and CDR2 YYEEEE. The length of the CDR3 is 14 residues. V lost 4 bases and J lost 8; bases outside the gene matches: 7.

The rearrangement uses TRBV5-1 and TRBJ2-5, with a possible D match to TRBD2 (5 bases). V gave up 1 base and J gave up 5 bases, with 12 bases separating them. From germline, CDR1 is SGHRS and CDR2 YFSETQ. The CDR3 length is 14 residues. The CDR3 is CASSLLRRSETQYF. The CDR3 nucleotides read TGCGCCAGCAGCTTGCTCAGGAGGAGCGAGACCCAGTACTTC.

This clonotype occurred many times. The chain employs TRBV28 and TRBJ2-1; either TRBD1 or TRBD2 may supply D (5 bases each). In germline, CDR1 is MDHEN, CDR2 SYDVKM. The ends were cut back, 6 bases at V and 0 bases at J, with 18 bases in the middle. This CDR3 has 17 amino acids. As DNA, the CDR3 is TGTGCCAGCAGCCACCTCGGGACGAAGAGCTCCTACAATGAGCAGTTCTTC. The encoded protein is CASSHLGTKSSYNEQFF.

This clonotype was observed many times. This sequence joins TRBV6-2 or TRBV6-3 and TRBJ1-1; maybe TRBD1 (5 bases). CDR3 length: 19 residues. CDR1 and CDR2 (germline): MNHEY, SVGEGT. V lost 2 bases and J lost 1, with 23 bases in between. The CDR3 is CASSYTPRGTGLTNTEAFF. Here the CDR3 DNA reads TGTGCCAGCAGTTACACCCCCCGTGGGACTGGGTTAACGAACACTGAAGCTTTCTTT.

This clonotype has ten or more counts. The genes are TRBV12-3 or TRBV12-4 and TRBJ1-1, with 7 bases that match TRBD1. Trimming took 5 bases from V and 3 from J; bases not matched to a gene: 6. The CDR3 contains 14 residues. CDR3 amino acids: CASSPGQPYTEAFF. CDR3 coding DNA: TGTGCCAGCAGTCCGGGACAGCCTTACACTGAAGCTTTCTTT.

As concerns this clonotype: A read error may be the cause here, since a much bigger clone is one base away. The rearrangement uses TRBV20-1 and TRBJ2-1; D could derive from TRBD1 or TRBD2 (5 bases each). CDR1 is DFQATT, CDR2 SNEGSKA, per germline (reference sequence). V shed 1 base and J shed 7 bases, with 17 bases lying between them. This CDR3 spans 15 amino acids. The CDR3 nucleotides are TGCAGTGCTAGAGCTGGGCCTAGTGAGGGGAATGAGCAGTTCTTC. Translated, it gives CSARAGPSEGNEQFF.

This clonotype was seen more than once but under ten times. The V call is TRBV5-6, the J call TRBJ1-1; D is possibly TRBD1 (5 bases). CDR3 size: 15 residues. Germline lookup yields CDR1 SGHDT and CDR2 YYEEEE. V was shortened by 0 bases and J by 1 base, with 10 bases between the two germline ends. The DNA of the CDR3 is TGTGCCAGCAGCTTGGATCCAGGGAGGAACACTGAAGCTTTCTTT. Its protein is CASSLDPGRNTEAFF.